These 19 T cell receptor beta chains originate from one sample sequenced in a study of CD8+CD57+ T cells in acquired aplastic anemia. Patients chosen for sequencing had CD8+CD57+ cells that had expanded, as shown by flow cytometry. TCR beta VDJ and CDR3 profiling used genomic DNA as template. TCRdb used MiXCR to reprocess the reads, holding one entry per CDR3 protein. The data show a few hundred thousand distinct CDR3 sequences, around 49% seen once. Sequencing was carried out using sorted CD4+, CD8+, or CD8+CD57+ T cells (not recorded which) from PBMCs. The source is a human donor with aplastic anemia.

This clonotype was observed at least ten times. The J gene is TRBJ2-7, the V gene TRBV12-3 or TRBV12-4, with TRBD2 identical over 9 bases. This CDR3 comprises 17 residues. Trimming took 3 bases from V and 2 from J; bases not matched to a gene: 11. CDR3 amino acids: CASSLTSGGGEAYEQYF. The CDR3, as DNA: TGTGCCAGCAGTTTGACTAGTGGCGGGGGGGAGGCCTACGAGCAGTACTTC.

Concerning this clonotype itself: No conserved phenylalanine or tryptophan ends this CDR3, so it is likely a read error. This chain links TRBV7-2 with TRBJ1-1; D unclear. Germline CDR1 SGHTA, CDR2 FQGNSA. CDR3 length: 13 amino acids. The CDR3 DNA reads TGTGCTAGCAGCTTAAACGGGAACACTGAAGCTTTCTCT. Protein product: CASSLNGNTEAFS.

As DNA, the CDR3 is TGCAGCGTTGATGACCCGGATACGCAGTATTTT. Encoded protein: CSVDDPDTQYF. The chain combines TRBV29-1 with TRBJ2-3, with unresolved D. The CDR3 has 11 residues. Per the germline V gene, CDR1 is SQVTM and CDR2 is ANQGSEA. V lost 3 bases and J 6 bases, leaving 7 bases between the germline ends.

This clonotype was seen a few times. The V gene is TRBV7-8, the J gene TRBJ2-7, with 7 bases aligning to TRBD1. V trimming: 5 bases; J trimming: 0 bases; junction bases outside the gene matches: 4. Germline values: CDR1 SGHVS, CDR2 FQNEAQ. The CDR3 runs 14 residues. The CDR3 reads CASSPDRFSYEQYF. The CDR3 DNA reads TGTGCCAGCAGCCCGGACAGGTTCTCCTACGAGCAGTACTTC. Filled out from reference TRBV7-8 and TRBJ2-7, the complete variable domain reads GAGVSQSPRYKVAKRGQDVALRCDPISGHVSLFWYQQALGQGPEFLTYFQNEAQLDKSGLPSDRFFAERPEGSVSTLKIQRTQQEDSAVYLCASSPDRFSYEQYFGPGTRLTVT.

The rearrangement links TRBV9 to TRBJ2-1; weak D call: TRBD2 (6 bases). The CDR3 length is 15 residues. Per the germline V gene, CDR1 is SGDLS and CDR2 is YYNGEE. Trimming removed 4 bases at V and 7 bases at J, with 18 bases between. The CDR3 DNA reads as TGTGCCAGCAGCTTAACACTAGCCGGTTTGAATGAGCAGTTCTTC. This translates into CASSLTLAGLNEQFF.

This clonotype showed up just a few times. The chain carries TRBV29-1 and TRBJ2-3; 12 nucleotides align to TRBD1. There are 15 residues in the CDR3. Germline CDR1 is SQVTM and CDR2 is ANQGSEA. The junction had 7 bases not matched to a gene; V was cut back by 6 bases and J by 3 bases. This CDR3 reads CSVGTGGARTDTQYF. The CDR3 DNA follows: TGCAGCGTGGGGACAGGGGGCGCGAGAACAGATACGCAGTATTTT.

Only one count was recorded for this clonotype. CDR3 residues: CASSEAGRNNEQFF. The CDR3 nucleotides read TGTGCCAGCAGTGAAGCGGGGAGGAATAATGAGCAGTTCTTC. The rearrangement joins TRBV2 to TRBJ2-1, with D possibly being TRBD2 (6 bases). The V end was cut by 0 bases, the J end by 7 bases, with 10 bases between. CDR3 size: 14 residues. Germline V gives CDR1 SNHLY, CDR2 FYNNEI.

At least ten counts were recorded for this clonotype. The chain combines TRBV2 with TRBJ1-2, with D unclear. Germline V gene data show CDR1 as SNHLY and CDR2 as FYNNEI. The CDR3 totals 14 residues. V was shortened by 6 bases and J by 2 bases, with 13 bases between the two germline ends. In DNA, the CDR3 is TGTGCCAGCAGAAGTGGAACAGTGAACTATGGCTACACCTTC. Translated, it gives CASRSGTVNYGYTF.

About this clonotype: Germline is not matched at one junction end, which may reflect a read error. The chain uses TRBV2 and TRBJ2-2, with D possibly matching TRBD2 (6 bases). Looked up from germline, CDR1 is SNHLY and CDR2 is FYNNEI. CDR3 length: 14 amino acids. CDR3 coding DNA: TGTGCCAGCATGTATGGCGGGAACACCGGGGAGCTGCTTTTT. Encoded protein: CASMYGGNTGELLF. Complete variable domain (other parts from reference TRBV2 and TRBJ2-2): EPEVTQTPSHQVTQMGQEVILRCVPISNHLYFYWYRQILGQKVEFLVSFYNNEISEKSEIFDDQFSVERPDGSNFTLKIRSTKLEDSAMYFCASMYGGNTGELLFGEGSRLTVL.

This clonotype was counted ten times or more. This chain uses TRBV19 with TRBJ1-1; a possible D gene is TRBD1 (6 bases). Per the germline V gene, CDR1 is LNHDA and CDR2 is SQIVND (reference sequence). Trimming took off 7 bases at V and 4 bases at J, with 19 bases between the two ends. This CDR3 is built from 15 residues. This CDR3 is CASTIRVSRGTEAFF. The CDR3 DNA follows: TGTGCCAGTACCATTAGAGTCTCCAGGGGCACTGAAGCTTTCTTT.

For this clonotype: One end of the junction fails to match germline, which may point to a read error. The rearrangement links TRBV10-3 to TRBJ2-7, with unresolved D. The germline V gene has CDR1 ENHRY and CDR2 SYGVKD. The CDR3 is 13 residues long. CDR3 loop: CPITKMQFYEQYF. DNA for the CDR3: TGTCCCATCACCAAAATGCAGTTCTACGAGCAGTACTTC.

In its sample, this clonotype was seen once. The rearrangement joins TRBV25-1 to TRBJ2-1; TRBD2 matches at 14 bases. The CDR3 length is 14 residues. Germline assignment: CDR1 MGHDK and CDR2 SYGVNS. V lost 8 bases to trimming and J lost 5 bases; unmatched junction nucleotides: 2. Here the CDR3 DNA reads TGTGCCAGCGGACTAGCGGGGGGAGACAATGAGCAGTTCTTC. Encoded protein: CASGLAGGDNEQFF. Complete variable domain (other parts from reference TRBV25-1 and TRBJ2-1): EADIYQTPRYLVIGTGKKITLECSQTMGHDKMYWYQQDPGMELHLIHYSYGVNSTEKGDLSSESTVSRIRTEHFPLTLESARPSHTSQYLCASGLAGGDNEQFFGPGTRLTVL.

The rearrangement uses TRBV5-6 and TRBJ1-5, with 10 bases matching TRBD1. The CDR3 is 15 amino acids. CDR1 is SGHDT and CDR2 is YYEEEE in the germline V gene. The CDR3 DNA reads TGTGCACCCCACCCTGGACAGGGGGGAAATCAGCCCCAGCATTTT. Amino acids: CAPHPGQGGNQPQHF. Together with reference TRBV5-6 and TRBJ1-5, the CDR3 gives the full variable domain: DAGVTQSPTHLIKTRGQQVTLRCSPKSGHDTVSWYQQALGQGPQFIFQYYEEEERQRGNFPDRFSGHQFPNYSSELNVNALLLGDSALYLCAPHPGQGGNQPQHFGDGTRLSIL.

The rearrangement joins TRBV3-1 to TRBJ2-2; 7 nucleotides agree with TRBD2. From germline, CDR1 is LGHDT and CDR2 YNNKEL (reference sequence). This CDR3 has 16 residues. Trimming took 2 bases from V and 0 from J; bases not matched to a gene: 3. CDR3 DNA: TGTGCCAGCAGCCAACTTAGCGGGTCGAACACCGGGGAGCTGTTTTTT. Amino acids: CASSQLSGSNTGELFF.

This clonotype was seen ten or more times. V gene TRBV20-1 combines with J gene TRBJ2-6; the D gene is possibly TRBD1 (6 bases). The germline CDR1 and CDR2 sequences are DFQATT and SNEGSKA (reference sequence). V was trimmed by 2 bases and J by 2 bases, leaving 10 bases between them. CDR3 size: 15 residues. CDR3 protein: CSARNRVTGANVLTF. In DNA, the CDR3 is TGCAGTGCTAGAAACAGGGTCACTGGGGCCAACGTCCTGACTTTC.

This clonotype was picked up many times. This chain links TRBV6-1 with TRBJ2-1; D tentatively reads TRBD1 or TRBD2 (5 bases each). In germline, CDR1 is MNHNS, CDR2 SASEGT. The CDR3 has 14 amino acids. V lost 6 bases to trimming and J lost 2 bases, with 11 bases between them. Written as DNA, the CDR3 is TGTGCCAGCAGGGGGACCGGGCCCTACAATGAGCAGTTCTTC. Translating gives CASRGTGPYNEQFF.

The chain is built from TRBV20-1 and TRBJ2-3; the D gene is possibly TRBD1 (5 bases). Germline CDR1 and CDR2: DFQATT and SNEGSKA (reference sequence). The CDR3 totals 14 residues. Trimming took off 3 bases at V and 4 bases at J, with 14 bases between the two ends. CDR3 coding DNA: TGCAGTGCTAGGGACATCCACCAGCCAGATACGCAGTATTTT. Residues: CSARDIHQPDTQYF.

This clonotype was counted at least ten times. This sequence joins TRBV5-1 and TRBJ2-1, with 9 bases fitting TRBD1. Germline V gene lookup returns CDR1 SGHRS and CDR2 YFSETQ. V gave up 4 bases and J gave up 9 bases; unmatched junction bases: 14. The CDR3 extends over 16 amino acids. CDR3 nucleotide sequence: TGCGCCAGCAGCCTGGAAGGGACAGGGTCAGGGGGTGAGCAGTTCTTC. Amino acid sequence: CASSLEGTGSGGEQFF.

The chain recombines TRBV7-2 with TRBJ2-7, with TRBD2 matching over 13 bases. This CDR3 spans 14 amino acids. The junction had 9 bases not matched to a gene; V was cut back by 5 bases and J by 11 bases. Germline CDR1 and CDR2: SGHTA and FQGNSA. As DNA, the CDR3 is TGTGCCAGCAGCGATCGGACTAGCGGGGGCACTAAGTACTTC. Its protein is CASSDRTSGGTKYF.